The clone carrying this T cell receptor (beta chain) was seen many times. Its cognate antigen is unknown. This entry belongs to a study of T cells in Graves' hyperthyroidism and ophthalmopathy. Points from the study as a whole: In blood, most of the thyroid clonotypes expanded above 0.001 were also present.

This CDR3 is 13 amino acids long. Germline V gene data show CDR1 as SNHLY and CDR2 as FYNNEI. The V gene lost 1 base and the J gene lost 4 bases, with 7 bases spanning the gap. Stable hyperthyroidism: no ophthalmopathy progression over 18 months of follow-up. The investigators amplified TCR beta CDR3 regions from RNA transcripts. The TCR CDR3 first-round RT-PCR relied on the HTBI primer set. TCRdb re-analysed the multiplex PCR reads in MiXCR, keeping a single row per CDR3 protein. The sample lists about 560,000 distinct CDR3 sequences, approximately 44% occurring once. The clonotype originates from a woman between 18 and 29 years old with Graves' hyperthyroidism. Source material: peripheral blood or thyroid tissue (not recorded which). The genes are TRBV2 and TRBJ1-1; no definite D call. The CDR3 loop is CASSEGHSTEAFF. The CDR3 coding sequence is TGTGCCAGCAGTGAAGGGCATAGCACTGAAGCTTTCTTT.